This is a list of T cell receptor beta chains from one sample in a study of blood T cell repertoires in COVID-19. The repertoire was sequenced with immunoSEQ multiplex PCR; TCRdb's copy has only in-frame clones and lacks some. The sample records 110,000 or so clones, under 90% being singletons. The sample comprised peripheral blood. Receptor source: a woman between 50 and 59 years old with acute or convalescent COVID-19. CDR3s include the opening cysteine and the closing phenylalanine or tryptophan. D genes are given only for firm matches. Part of the rows lack a size; the others show once, few, many or a class for expanded clones.

TGCAGCGTTGAAACAGGGGACGGGGGTGACGAGCAGTACTTC	CSVETGDGGDEQYF	TRBV29-1	TRBJ2-7	-	-
TGTGCCAGCAGGGTAGGAGTGCCAGATTCACCCCTCCACTTT	CASRVGVPDSPLHF	TRBV7-3	TRBJ1-6	-	-
TGTGCCAGCAGCGTGGCAACCGGGACTTCGAATTCACCCCTCCACTTT	CASSVATGTSNSPLHF	TRBV9	TRBJ1-6	-	-
TGTGCCAGTAGTACGGGACAAGGGGTCTACGAGCAGTACTTC	CASSTGQGVYEQYF	TRBV19	TRBJ2-7	-	-
TGTGCCAGCAGCTTTAGGACGGAGCGGTCCACAGATACGCAGTATTTT	CASSFRTERSTDTQYF	TRBV5-5	TRBJ2-3	-	-
TGTGCCAGCAGAAACAGGGGGTTAGGAAACACCATATATTTT	CASRNRGLGNTIYF	TRBV6-5	TRBJ1-3	TRBD1	-
TGTGCCAGTAGGGCGCGGGGGGGGTCGAATACGCAGTATTTT	CASRARGGSNTQYF	TRBV19	TRBJ2-3	TRBD2	-
TGTGCCAGCAGCTTAGCAGGACAGGGGGGAGAGACCCAGTACTTC	CASSLAGQGGETQYF	TRBV11-3	TRBJ2-5	TRBD1	once
TGCGCCAGCAGCCGGGTGGGACTTACCCATTCGCCCTCTGGAAACACCATATATTTT	CASSRVGLTHSPSGNTIYF	TRBV5-1	TRBJ1-3	-	-
TGTGCCAGCAGCGTAGAACCGGGACTAGCGGCCCCTCCAGCCAAAAACATTCAGTACTTC	CASSVEPGLAAPPAKNIQYF	TRBV9	TRBJ2-4	TRBD2	-
TGTGCCTGGAGTGACGAAGCTTCCTACAATGAGCAGTTCTTC	CAWSDEASYNEQFF	TRBV30	TRBJ2-1	-	-
TGTGCCAGCAGCGCACAGGTCACAAACTATGGCTACACCTTC	CASSAQVTNYGYTF	TRBV9	TRBJ1-2	-	-
TGTGCCAGCAGCGCCCGGGGAGGGATCGGAGGTAACTATGGCTACACCTTC	CASSARGGIGGNYGYTF	TRBV3-1/TRBV3-2	TRBJ1-2	-	-
TGTGCCAGCAGCCCTCCACCGCAGGGGGCTGGAAACACCATATATTTT	CASSPPPQGAGNTIYF	TRBV28	TRBJ1-3	TRBD1	-
TGCGCCAGCAGCCCGGACAGGGAAGTGGCTACGCAGTATTTT	CASSPDREVATQYF	TRBV5-1	TRBJ2-3	TRBD1	-
TGTGCCAGCAGCTTAGATAGGACTAGCCTCAATGAGCAGTTCTTC	CASSLDRTSLNEQFF	TRBV7-7	TRBJ2-1	TRBD2	-
TGTGCCACCAGTGCCGATTCCGGACAGGTCCAATTC	CATSADSGQVQF	TRBV24-1	TRBJ2-7	TRBD1	once
TGTGCCAGCAGCCAAGATCCACTCGGGAGCTCTGGAAACACCATATATTTT	CASSQDPLGSSGNTIYF	TRBV4-2	TRBJ1-3	-	-
TGTGCCAGCAGAGACAGGGGGACTGAAGCTTTCTTT	CASRDRGTEAFF	TRBV2	TRBJ1-1	TRBD1	-
TGTGCCAGCAGGGCAGCCGGGACAGGGCATGGCTACACCTTC	CASRAAGTGHGYTF	TRBV6-5	TRBJ1-2	TRBD1	-
TGCGCCAGCAGCTTGACGGGGACAGGGTTCACTGAAGCTTTCTTT	CASSLTGTGFTEAFF	TRBV5-1	TRBJ1-1	TRBD1	-
TGCGCCAGCAGCGCTGGCAGCGGGGACGATGAGCAGTTCTTC	CASSAGSGDDEQFF	TRBV5-1	TRBJ2-1	TRBD2	-
TGTGCCAGCAGCCAACCAGGGACAGGGGCAGGGGAGCTGTTTTTT	CASSQPGTGAGELFF	TRBV4-2	TRBJ2-2	TRBD1	few
TGTGCCAGCAGCGTCGGGTATGGATTCCACTCTGGGGCCAACGTCCTGACTTTC	CASSVGYGFHSGANVLTF	TRBV9	TRBJ2-6	-	once
TGTGCCAGCAGTTACGAGACAATCAAGGTGGAAGGCTACACCTTC	CASSYETIKVEGYTF	TRBV6-6	TRBJ1-2	-	-
TGTGCCAGCAGCTCCCAGGCTACCTATGGCTACACCTTC	CASSSQATYGYTF	TRBV7-9	TRBJ1-2	-	-
TGTGCCAGCAGTCGACAGGGAGAGGTGACTGAAGCTTTCTTT	CASSRQGEVTEAFF	TRBV2	TRBJ1-1	TRBD1	-
TGTGCCAGCAGCGAGACAGGTCCGTTTAATGAAAAACTGTTTTTT	CASSETGPFNEKLFF	TRBV5-6	TRBJ1-4	-	-
TGTGCCAGTAGCCCGACAGGGGACTATGGCTACACCTTC	CASSPTGDYGYTF	TRBV19	TRBJ1-2	TRBD1	-
TGTGCCAGCAGTGAAATTAGGGACTACGGTTTGAACACCGGGGAGCTGTTTTTT	CASSEIRDYGLNTGELFF	TRBV6-1	TRBJ2-2	TRBD2	-
TGTGCCAGCAGCAAGTCTAGGGGGAACGGCTATGGCTACACCTTC	CASSKSRGNGYGYTF	TRBV21-1	TRBJ1-2	-	-
TGTGCCAGCAGTTTGAGGCTACCCCAAACCCAGCATTTT	CASSLRLPQTQHF	TRBV28	TRBJ1-5	-	once
TGTGCCAGCAGTGAACAGGGTTCGGCCTTAGGGAATGAGCAGTTCTTC	CASSEQGSALGNEQFF	TRBV2	TRBJ2-1	-	-
TGTGCCATCAGCACAGTCTACGAGCAGTACTTC	CAISTVYEQYF	TRBV10-3	TRBJ2-7	-	-
TGTGCCATCAGTCCCCACGGGGGAGCGAACACCGGGGAGCTGTTTTTT	CAISPHGGANTGELFF	TRBV10-3	TRBJ2-2	-	-
TGTGCCAGCTCACTAACAGGGATAGGGAAAAACATTCAGTACTTC	CASSLTGIGKNIQYF	TRBV18	TRBJ2-4	-	-
TGCGCCAGCAGCCAAGGGATTACAGCAGGGCTTAATCAGCCCCAGCATTTT	CASSQGITAGLNQPQHF	TRBV4-1	TRBJ1-5	-	-
TGTGCCAGCAGCGCGTTTCAACCTAATGAAAAACTGTTTTTT	CASSAFQPNEKLFF	TRBV21-1	TRBJ1-4	-	-
TGTGCCAGCAGCAACGGCGGAACAGGGGGCTACGAGCAGTACTTC	CASSNGGTGGYEQYF	TRBV6-6	TRBJ2-7	TRBD1	-
TGTGCCAGCAGTGACCCGGGACAGGGGTTCTACGAGCAGTACTTC	CASSDPGQGFYEQYF	TRBV25-1	TRBJ2-7	TRBD1	-
TGTGCCAGTAGTATCCAATTCGGGACAGGGGGCGGCTACACCTTC	CASSIQFGTGGGYTF	TRBV19	TRBJ1-2	TRBD1	few
TGTGCCAGCAGCTTAGAGGCTGCGACAGGGGGAAACAATTCACCCCTCCACTTT	CASSLEAATGGNNSPLHF	TRBV7-6	TRBJ1-6	TRBD1	-
TGCGCCAGCAGCTTGAGCCCGTCGTCCAATGAGCAGTTCTTC	CASSLSPSSNEQFF	TRBV5-1	TRBJ2-1	-	-
TGCGCCAGCCGGGACATGGACACCATATATTTT	CASRDMDTIYF	TRBV5-1	TRBJ1-3	-	-
TGTGCCAGCAGTGGTGGTTTGGGGGGTGGCACTGAAGCTTTCTTT	CASSGGLGGGTEAFF	TRBV2	TRBJ1-1	-	-
TGTGCCAGCAGCGCGGGACGGAGCTCCTACAATGAGCAGTTCTTC	CASSAGRSSYNEQFF	TRBV7-9	TRBJ2-1	-	-
TGTGCCAGTAGTTTACAAGAGGGAAGGCATGGCTACACCTTC	CASSLQEGRHGYTF	TRBV19	TRBJ1-2	-	-
TGTGCCAGCAGTTACTCAACCCCAGGGAACGAAAAACTGTTTTTT	CASSYSTPGNEKLFF	TRBV6-6	TRBJ1-4	-	-
TGTGCCAGCACCCCTGGGAGGGTTGGGAACACTGAAGCTTTCTTT	CASTPGRVGNTEAFF	TRBV11-2	TRBJ1-1	-	-
TGCGCCAGCAGCATCGGACAGGGGGATTCGCAGTTCTTC	CASSIGQGDSQFF	TRBV5-1	TRBJ2-1	TRBD1	-
TGTGCCAGCAGGCCCACAGGGAACACTGAAGCTTTCTTT	CASRPTGNTEAFF	TRBV6-5	TRBJ1-1	-	-
TGTGCCACCAGTGAGGGGGACAGGGAGGCCGGGGAGCTGTTTTTT	CATSEGDREAGELFF	TRBV24-1	TRBJ2-2	TRBD1	-
TGTGCCAGCAGCCCCTTCCACAAAGACGCGGAGGTTGATCAGCCCCAGCATTTT	CASSPFHKDAEVDQPQHF	TRBV7-3	TRBJ1-5	-	few
TGCGCCAGCAGTCCGGGTCGGTCCTACACTGAAGCTTTCTTT	CASSPGRSYTEAFF	TRBV10-1	TRBJ1-1	-	-